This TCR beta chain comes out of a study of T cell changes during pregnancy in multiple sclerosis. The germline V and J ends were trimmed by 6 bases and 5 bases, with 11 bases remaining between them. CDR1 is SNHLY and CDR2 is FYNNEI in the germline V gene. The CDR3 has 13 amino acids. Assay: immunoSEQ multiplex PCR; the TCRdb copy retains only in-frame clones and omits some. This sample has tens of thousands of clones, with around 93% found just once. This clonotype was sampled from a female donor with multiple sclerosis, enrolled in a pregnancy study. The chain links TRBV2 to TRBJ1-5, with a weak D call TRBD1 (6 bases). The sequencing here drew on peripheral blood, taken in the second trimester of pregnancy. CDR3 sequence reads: CASRARGDQPQHF. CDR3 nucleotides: TGTGCCAGCAGGGCCAGGGGCGATCAGCCCCAGCATTTT.